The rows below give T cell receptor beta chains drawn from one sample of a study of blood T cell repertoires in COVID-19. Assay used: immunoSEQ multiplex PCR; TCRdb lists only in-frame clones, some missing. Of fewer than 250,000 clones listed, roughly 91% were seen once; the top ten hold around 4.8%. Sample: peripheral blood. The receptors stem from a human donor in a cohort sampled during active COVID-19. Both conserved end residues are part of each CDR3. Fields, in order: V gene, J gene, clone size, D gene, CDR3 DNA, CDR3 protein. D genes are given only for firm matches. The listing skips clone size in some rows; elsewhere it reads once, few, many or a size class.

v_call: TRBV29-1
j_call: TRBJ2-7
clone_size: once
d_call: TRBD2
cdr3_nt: TGCAGCGTTGAAGATAGGCTAGCGGGAGAGGGGCCTTACGAGCAGTACTTC
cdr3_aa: CSVEDRLAGEGPYEQYF

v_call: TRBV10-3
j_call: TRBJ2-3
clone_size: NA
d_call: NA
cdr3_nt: TGTGCCATCAGTGAGAGGGGGATTGGTGATACGCAGTATTTT
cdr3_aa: CAISERGIGDTQYF

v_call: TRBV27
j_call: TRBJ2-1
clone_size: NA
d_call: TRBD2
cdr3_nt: TGTGCCAGCAGTCCAGGGACTAGCGGGAGATCCTACAATGAGCAGTTCTTC
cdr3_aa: CASSPGTSGRSYNEQFF

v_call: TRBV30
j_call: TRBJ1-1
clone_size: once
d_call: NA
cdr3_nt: TGTGCCTGGGATAGGGGGTTAGGGGACACTGAAGCTTTCTTT
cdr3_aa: CAWDRGLGDTEAFF

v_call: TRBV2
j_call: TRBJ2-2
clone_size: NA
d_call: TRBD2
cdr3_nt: TGTGCCAGCAGTAGGTCCCCGGGACTAGCGGGCCCCGGGGAGCTGTTTTTT
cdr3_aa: CASSRSPGLAGPGELFF

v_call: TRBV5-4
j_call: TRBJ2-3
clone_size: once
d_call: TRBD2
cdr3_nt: TGTGCCAGCAGCCGTAGCGGGACCGGCACAGATACGCAGTATTTT
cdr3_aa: CASSRSGTGTDTQYF

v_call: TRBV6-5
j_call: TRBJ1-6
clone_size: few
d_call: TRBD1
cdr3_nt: TGTGCCAGCAGTTACCACGCAGGGGGCGGTAATTCACCCCTCCACTTT
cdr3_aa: CASSYHAGGGNSPLHF

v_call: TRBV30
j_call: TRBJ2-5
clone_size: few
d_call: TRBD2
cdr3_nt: TGTGCCTGGAGTGCCTCAAGGACTAGCGGGAGGGACGGCCAAGAGACCCAGTACTTC
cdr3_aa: CAWSASRTSGRDGQETQYF

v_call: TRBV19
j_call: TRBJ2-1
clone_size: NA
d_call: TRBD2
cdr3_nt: TGTGCCAGTACGTCCGCCGGGAGGGGGGCAAATGAGCAGTTCTTC
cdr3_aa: CASTSAGRGANEQFF

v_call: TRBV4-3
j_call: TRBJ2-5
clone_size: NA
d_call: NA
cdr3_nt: TGCGCCAGCAGCCAAGATCCCAGGGCCCAAGAGACCCAGTACTTC
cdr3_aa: CASSQDPRAQETQYF

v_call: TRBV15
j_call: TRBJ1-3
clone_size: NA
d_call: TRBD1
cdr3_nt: TGTGCCACCAGTCCTCGACAGGGGTATTACTCTGGAAACACCATATATTTT
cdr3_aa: CATSPRQGYYSGNTIYF

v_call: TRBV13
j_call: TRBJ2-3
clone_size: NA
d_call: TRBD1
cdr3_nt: TGTGCCAGCAGCTACCGCCCGGGCAGGGGGCAAGGAGATACGCAGTATTTT
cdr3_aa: CASSYRPGRGQGDTQYF

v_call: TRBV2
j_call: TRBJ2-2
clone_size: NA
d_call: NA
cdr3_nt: TGTGCCAGCACCCAGGGGTCCGGGGAGCTGTTTTTT
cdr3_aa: CASTQGSGELFF